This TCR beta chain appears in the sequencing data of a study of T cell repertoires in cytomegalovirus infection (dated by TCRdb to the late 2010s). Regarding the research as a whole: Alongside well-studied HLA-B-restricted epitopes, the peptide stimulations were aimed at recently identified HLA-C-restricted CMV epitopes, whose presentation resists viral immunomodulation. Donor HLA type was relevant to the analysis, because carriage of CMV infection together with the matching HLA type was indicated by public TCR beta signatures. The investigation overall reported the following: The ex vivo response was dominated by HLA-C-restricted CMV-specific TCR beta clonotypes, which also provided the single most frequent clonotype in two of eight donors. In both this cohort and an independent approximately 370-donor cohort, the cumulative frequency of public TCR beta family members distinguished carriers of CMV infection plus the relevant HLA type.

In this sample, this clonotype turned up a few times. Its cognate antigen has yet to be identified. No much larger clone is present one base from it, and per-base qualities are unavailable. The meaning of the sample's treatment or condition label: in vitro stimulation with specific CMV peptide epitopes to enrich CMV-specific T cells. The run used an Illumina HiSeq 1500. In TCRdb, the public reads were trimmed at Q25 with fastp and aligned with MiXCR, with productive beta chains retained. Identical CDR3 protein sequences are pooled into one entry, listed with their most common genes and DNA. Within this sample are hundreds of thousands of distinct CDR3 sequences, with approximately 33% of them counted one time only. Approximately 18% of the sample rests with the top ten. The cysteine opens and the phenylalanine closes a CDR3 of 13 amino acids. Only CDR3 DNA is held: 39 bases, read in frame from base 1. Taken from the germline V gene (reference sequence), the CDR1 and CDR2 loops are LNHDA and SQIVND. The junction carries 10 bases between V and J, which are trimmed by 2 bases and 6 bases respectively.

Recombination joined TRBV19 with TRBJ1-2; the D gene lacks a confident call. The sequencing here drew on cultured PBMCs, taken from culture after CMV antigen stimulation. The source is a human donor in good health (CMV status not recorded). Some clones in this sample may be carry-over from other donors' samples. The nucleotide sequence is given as TGTGCCAGTAGTATAAGGTGGAGGGATGGCTACACCTTC. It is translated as CASSIRWRDGYTF.